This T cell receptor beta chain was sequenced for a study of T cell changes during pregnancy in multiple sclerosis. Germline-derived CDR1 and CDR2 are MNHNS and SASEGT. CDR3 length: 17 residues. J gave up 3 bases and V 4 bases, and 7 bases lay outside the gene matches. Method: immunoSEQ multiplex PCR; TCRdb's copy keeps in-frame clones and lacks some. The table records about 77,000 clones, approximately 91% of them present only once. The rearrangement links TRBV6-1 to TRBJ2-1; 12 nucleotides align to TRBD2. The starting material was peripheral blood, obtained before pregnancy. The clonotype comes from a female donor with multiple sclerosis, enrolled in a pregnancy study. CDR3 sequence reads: CASSVGGLAGVYNEQFF. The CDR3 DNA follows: TGTGCCAGCAGTGTAGGGGGACTAGCGGGCGTCTACAATGAGCAGTTCTTC.